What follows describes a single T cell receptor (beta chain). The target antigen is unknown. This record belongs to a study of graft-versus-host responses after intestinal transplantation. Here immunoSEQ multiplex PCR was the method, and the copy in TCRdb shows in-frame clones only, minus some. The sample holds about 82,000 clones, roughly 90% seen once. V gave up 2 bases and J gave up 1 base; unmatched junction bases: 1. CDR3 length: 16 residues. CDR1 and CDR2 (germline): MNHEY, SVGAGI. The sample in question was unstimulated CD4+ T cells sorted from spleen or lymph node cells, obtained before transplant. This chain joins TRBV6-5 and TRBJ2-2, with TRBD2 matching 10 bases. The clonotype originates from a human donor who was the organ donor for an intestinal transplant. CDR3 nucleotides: TGTGCCAGCAGTTACCGGACTAGCGGGAACACCGGGGAGCTGTTTTTT. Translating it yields CASSYRTSGNTGELFF.